This entry lists 29 T cell receptor beta chains sequenced from one sample in a study of shared clonotypes between healthy human individuals. The protocol was immunoSEQ multiplex PCR, while the TCRdb copy is restricted to in-frame clones and leaves out a portion. The top ten hold over 0.12% of the sample, which has a few million clones, just over 90% seen once. Sample: naive CD4+ T cells sorted from blood. Subset given: CD45RA+ positively selected. Receptor source: a man aged 18 to 30 in good health.

This sequence joins TRBV5-4 and TRBJ2-4; 8 nucleotides line up with TRBD1. Germline CDR1 is SGHNT and CDR2 is YYREEE (reference sequence). V was pared by 2 bases and J by 3 bases, with 4 bases of the junction left unmatched. The CDR3 consists of 15 residues. This chain's CDR3 is CASSLAGGVKNIQYF. Here the CDR3 DNA reads TGTGCCAGCAGCTTAGCAGGGGGCGTCAAAAACATTCAGTACTTC.

Remarks on this clone: This specimen includes other DNA sequences encoding the same CDR3. V gene TRBV5-1 combines with J gene TRBJ1-4; unclear D gene. This CDR3 region has 14 residues. V dropped 3 bases and J dropped 2 bases, with 8 bases sitting between them. CDR1 and CDR2 from the germline V gene are SGHRS and YFSETQ. The CDR3 here is CASSSSGTNEKLFF. The CDR3 nucleotides read TGCGCCAGCAGCTCCTCCGGGACTAATGAAAAACTGTTTTTT.

The rearrangement uses TRBV5-6 and TRBJ2-3, with 8 nucleotides matching TRBD2. The CDR3 length is 17 residues. Germline V lookup: CDR1 SGHDT, CDR2 YYEEEE. V gave up 4 bases and J gave up 2 bases; unmatched junction bases: 12. CDR3 DNA: TGTGCCAGCAGCCCGGCGATGAGCGGGGGTGACACAGATACGCAGTATTTT. Its protein is CASSPAMSGGDTDTQYF.

The chain employs TRBV10-3 and TRBJ2-2, with 14 bases aligning to TRBD2. The CDR3 length is 18 residues. The V segment lost 6 bases and the J segment 0 bases; nucleotides outside the gene matches: 6. Germline V gene sequence: CDR1 ENHRY, CDR2 SYGVKD. The CDR3 reads CAISPGLAGEANTGELFF. For the CDR3, the DNA is TGTGCCATCAGCCCGGGACTAGCGGGGGAGGCGAACACCGGGGAGCTGTTTTTT.

With regard to this clone: Within the sample, other DNA sequences also encode this same CDR3. The chain joins TRBV18 to TRBJ2-1; perhaps TRBD1 as D (6 bases). The CDR3 sequence is 12 residues long. CDR1 and CDR2 (germline): KGHSH, LQKENI. V lost 6 bases to trimming and J lost 7 bases, with 10 bases between them. The CDR3, as DNA: TGTGCCAGCTCGCCGGACAGAAATGAGCAGTTCTTC. This encodes CASSPDRNEQFF.

This chain joins TRBV5-1 and TRBJ1-1; D is undetermined. The CDR3 consists of 16 residues. From germline, CDR1 is SGHRS and CDR2 YFSETQ. With 0 bases removed from V and 2 bases from J, the gap between germline ends came to 14 bases. CDR3 nucleotide sequence: TGCGCCAGCAGCTTGGGGGCTGGTAGGCCCAACACTGAAGCTTTCTTT. Its translation is CASSLGAGRPNTEAFF.

The J gene is TRBJ2-2, the V gene TRBV29-1; D is perhaps TRBD1 or TRBD2 (7 bases each). This CDR3 region has 14 residues. Per the germline V gene, CDR1 is SQVTM and CDR2 is ANQGSEA. V lost 6 bases, J lost 1 base, and 12 bases lay in between. CDR3 loop: CSVAGQRNTGELFF. CDR3 coding DNA: TGCAGCGTAGCGGGACAGCGGAACACCGGGGAGCTGTTTTTT.

In the case of this clone: At the DNA level, this CDR3 is encoded by other sequences in the same sample as well. The rearrangement uses TRBV6-5 and TRBJ1-2; 7 bases match TRBD1. Germline V gives CDR1 MNHEY, CDR2 SVGAGI. The CDR3 extends over 14 amino acids. V lost 2 bases and J lost 0; bases outside the gene matches: 0. CDR3 DNA sequence: TGTGCCAGCAGTTACACAGGGGCTAACTATGGCTACACCTTC. The encoded protein is CASSYTGANYGYTF.

The V gene is TRBV5-1, the J gene TRBJ2-2, with D unresolved. Germline CDR1 and CDR2: SGHRS and YFSETQ. CDR3 size: 13 residues. The V and J ends lost 4 bases and 4 bases respectively, with 8 bases between them. The CDR3, as DNA: TGCGCCAGCAGCAGGGTGAGCACCGGGGAGCTGTTTTTT. Its translation: CASSRVSTGELFF.

The chain uses TRBV18 and TRBJ2-2; 12 bases map to TRBD1. CDR1 is KGHSH, CDR2 LQKENI, per germline. The trim removed 3 bases at V and 1 base at J, leaving 9 bases unmatched. There are 19 residues in the CDR3. The CDR3 coding sequence is TGTGCCAGCTCACCGGAGCCGGGACAGGGGGCATGGAACACCGGGGAGCTGTTTTTT. This codes for CASSPEPGQGAWNTGELFF.

This chain connects TRBV6-5 to TRBJ1-2; no reliable D call. The CDR3 covers 13 residues. Trimming removed 3 bases at V and 7 bases at J, with 12 bases between. CDR1 and CDR2 from the germline V gene are MNHEY and SVGAGI. DNA of the CDR3: TGTGCCAGCAGTTATTCAAACCCCGGTGGCTACACCTTC. Translation gives CASSYSNPGGYTF.

This chain connects TRBV29-1 to TRBJ1-2, with 7 bases aligning to TRBD1. The CDR3 extends over 12 amino acids. V was pared by 6 bases and J by 4 bases, with 5 bases of the junction left unmatched. Germline V lookup: CDR1 SQVTM, CDR2 ANQGSEA. CDR3 in DNA: TGCAGCGTCGCCCGGGACAGCTATGGCTACACCTTC. Its translation: CSVARDSYGYTF.

The chain has TRBV6-5 and TRBJ1-2; D perhaps matches TRBD1 (6 bases). The germline V and J ends were trimmed by 6 bases and 6 bases, with 14 bases remaining between them. Germline lookup yields CDR1 MNHEY and CDR2 SVGAGI. The CDR3 spans 13 residues. Written as DNA, the CDR3 is TGTGCCAGCAGGCGGGGAGGGGGTGATGGCTACACCTTC. This translates into CASRRGGGDGYTF.

The gene calls are TRBV10-3 and TRBJ2-3; the D is unclear. CDR1 and CDR2 (germline): ENHRY, SYGVKD. Trimming pared 7 bases from V and 1 base from J, leaving 9 bases between. The CDR3 is 13 residues long. CDR3 bases: TGTGCCATCAACGTCCAGGGCACAGATACGCAGTATTTT. Translating gives CAINVQGTDTQYF.

CDR3 DNA: TGTGCCAGCAGCCCAGGGTCCCAAGAGACCCAGTACTTC. Translated: CASSPGSQETQYF. The chain employs TRBV5-8 and TRBJ2-5, with D perhaps matching TRBD1 (5 bases). The CDR3 sequence is 13 residues long. The V end lost 4 bases, the J end lost 1 base, and 8 bases lay between the germline ends. Germline lookup yields CDR1 SGHTS and CDR2 YDEGEE. The complete variable domain, with remaining parts taken from reference TRBV5-8 and TRBJ2-5, reads EAGVTQSPTHLIKTRGQQATLRCSPISGHTSVYWYQQALGLGLQFLLWYDEGEERNRGNFPPRFSGRQFPNYSSELNVNALELEDSALYLCASSPGSQETQYFGPGTRLLVL.

This clone was counted only a few times. The chain is built from TRBV2 and TRBJ1-5; D gene unclear. The CDR3 has 15 residues. Per germline, CDR1 SNHLY and CDR2 FYNNEI. V shed 4 bases and J shed 0 bases, with 10 bases lying between them. The CDR3 sequence is CASSVESNSNQPQHF. CDR3 sequence (DNA): TGTGCCAGCAGTGTGGAGAGTAATAGCAATCAGCCCCAGCATTTT.

CDR3 sequence reads: CASSRQAVLTYNEQFF. DNA of the CDR3: TGCGCCAGCAGCAGACAGGCCGTTTTAACCTACAATGAGCAGTTCTTC. The V gene is TRBV4-3, the J gene TRBJ2-1; tentative D call: TRBD1 (6 bases). Trimming stripped 5 bases from V and 2 bases from J, with 16 bases between. Germline V gene lookup returns CDR1 LGHNA and CDR2 YSLEER. This CDR3 comprises 16 residues.

This clone has only a few counts. At the DNA level, this CDR3 is encoded by other sequences in the same sample as well. V is TRBV27 and J is TRBJ2-7, with D hard to call. The CDR3 length is 12 residues. Per the germline V gene, CDR1 is MNHEY and CDR2 is SMNVEV (reference sequence). Trimming left V 3 bases short and J 6 bases short, with 9 bases between. The CDR3 nucleotides read TGTGCCAGCAGTTTTTGGGGTCGCGAGCAGTACTTC. It yields the protein CASSFWGREQYF.

This chain links TRBV9 with TRBJ1-3, with D possibly TRBD1 on 6 matching bases. Trimming took 6 bases from V and 4 from J, leaving 11 bases between them. Germline V gives CDR1 SGDLS, CDR2 YYNGEE. This CDR3 is built from 13 residues. The CDR3 DNA follows: TGTGCCAGCACTGCAGGGGCAGGAAACACCATATATTTT. Protein sequence: CASTAGAGNTIYF.

Note on this clone: The identical CDR3 is also encoded by other nucleotide sequences in the sample. The rearrangement joins TRBV5-6 to TRBJ2-5, with TRBD2 identical over 8 bases. Germline CDR1 and CDR2: SGHDT and YYEEEE. After removal of 2 bases from V and 1 base from J, the junction contained 4 bases not matched to a gene. The CDR3 loop spans 15 amino acids. The CDR3 coding sequence is TGTGCCAGCAGCTTCAAAACTAGCGGCCAAGAGACCCAGTACTTC. The encoded protein is CASSFKTSGQETQYF. The whole variable domain, remainder taken from reference TRBV5-6 and TRBJ2-5, is DAGVTQSPTHLIKTRGQQVTLRCSPKSGHDTVSWYQQALGQGPQFIFQYYEEEERQRGNFPDRFSGHQFPNYSSELNVNALLLGDSALYLCASSFKTSGQETQYFGPGTRLLVL.

Concerning this clone itself: The sample contains more than one DNA sequence encoding this CDR3. The J gene is TRBJ1-1, the V gene TRBV30, with D perhaps matching TRBD1 (6 bases). CDR1 GTSNPN and CDR2 SVGIG come from the germline V gene (reference sequence). V was shortened by 1 base and J by 11 bases, with 11 bases between the two germline ends. This CDR3 region has 11 residues. For the CDR3, the DNA is TGTGCCTGGAGTGAGCGGACAGAGGCTTTCTTT. Protein: CAWSERTEAFF.

This chain joins TRBV11-3 and TRBJ2-3, with D perhaps TRBD2 (5 bases). The CDR3 loop spans 13 amino acids. V was shortened by 1 base and J by 4 bases, with 6 bases between the two germline ends. The V gene's germline CDR1 is SGHNT and CDR2 YENEEA. Here the CDR3 reads CASSLGGSDTQYF. The CDR3 DNA sequence: TGTGCCAGCAGCTTAGGAGGGTCAGATACGCAGTATTTT.

This chain links TRBV6-5 with TRBJ1-2, with a tentative D call TRBD1 (6 bases). The ends were cut back, 0 bases at V and 14 bases at J, with 16 bases in the middle. This CDR3 has 13 residues. Germline V lookup: CDR1 MNHEY, CDR2 SVGAGI. This CDR3 is CASSYSPDSPRTF. The DNA for the CDR3 is TGTGCCAGCAGTTACTCCCCGGACAGCCCGCGGACCTTC.

V gene TRBV30 combines with J gene TRBJ1-1; TRBD1 is a possible D gene (5 bases). Trimming left V 3 bases short and J 0 bases short, with 11 bases between. The CDR3 is 14 amino acids. Germline V CDR1 and CDR2: GTSNPN, SVGIG (reference sequence). This chain's CDR3 is CAWRGQGMNTEAFF. In DNA, the CDR3 is TGTGCCTGGAGAGGGCAGGGCATGAACACTGAAGCTTTCTTT.

The chain uses TRBV6-1 and TRBJ2-7; D is unclear. The CDR3 has 14 residues. Trimming pared 6 bases from V and 0 bases from J, leaving 12 bases between. The germline V gene encodes CDR1 MNHNS and CDR2 SASEGT. The CDR3 DNA is TGTGCCAGCAGAATGGACCAGAGCTCCTACGAGCAGTACTTC. Amino acids: CASRMDQSSYEQYF.

The gene calls are TRBV28 and TRBJ2-5; 10 bases fit TRBD2. CDR1 and CDR2 from the germline V gene are MDHEN and SYDVKM. This CDR3 has 17 residues. J lost 1 base, V lost 5 bases, and 10 bases had no gene match. CDR3 bases: TGTGCCAGCAGTCTCGGCCTACTAGCGGGGCTCCAAGAGACCCAGTACTTC. Amino acid sequence: CASSLGLLAGLQETQYF.

This clone was recorded only once. The J gene is TRBJ2-3, the V gene TRBV6-6, with 12 bases identical to TRBD2. Germline V gene sequence: CDR1 MNHNY, CDR2 SVGAGI (reference sequence). CDR3 length equals 15 residues. V lost 7 bases, J lost 4 bases, and 6 bases stayed unmatched. CDR3: CASNLAGGGSDTQYF. The CDR3 nucleotides read TGTGCCAGCAACCTAGCGGGGGGGGGTTCAGATACGCAGTATTTT.

The chain recombines TRBV11-3 with TRBJ2-5; no firm D call. Germline V gives CDR1 SGHNT, CDR2 YENEEA. CDR3 size: 13 residues. Trimming removed 2 bases at V and 1 base at J, with 5 bases between. The CDR3 region is CASSLPGQETQYF. CDR3 in DNA: TGTGCCAGCAGCTTACCAGGCCAAGAGACCCAGTACTTC.

CDR3 DNA sequence: TGTGCCACCCGAGGCAGGTGGGGAACAACTAATGAAAAACTGTTTTTT. It specifies CATRGRWGTTNEKLFF. The chain links TRBV28 to TRBJ1-4, with D unclear. Germline CDR1 MDHEN, CDR2 SYDVKM. CDR3 length: 16 residues. Trimming removed 10 bases from V and 0 bases from J, with 18 bases in between.